This T cell receptor (beta chain) originates from a study of blood T cell repertoires in COVID-19 (dated by TCRdb to about 2020). About the full investigation: Samples covering the acute and convalescent phases of COVID-19 were provided by collaborators in the United States, Italy and Spain. Where available, HLA class I and class II types were taken from metadata supplied by the sample provider and were not determined by assay-based typing. A de-identified subject ID, COVID-19 status, age in years and sex were almost always included in the sample metadata. The samples were drawn from two sources: the first 160 participants of the ongoing ImmuneRACE study, and 1,254 subjects contributed by 6 global collaborators. The prospective study material was composed of cDNA or gDNA derived from T cells, B-cell-depleted T cells, or PBMCs. A freely available public database, intended as a resource for researchers studying the immune response to SARS-CoV-2, is where the repertoires were released. The dataset comprised deeply sampled blood TCRbeta repertoires from subjects exposed to, actively infected with, or recovered from COVID-19.

Whole blood was collected in K2EDTA tubes by collaborating institutions according to the institutions' own protocols. For TCRbeta analysis, collaborators shipped samples as frozen whole blood, isolated PBMCs, or DNA extracted from either of those sample types. The full study reports these points: The quantity of clinical and demographic metadata differed by source and by participant and was supplied without curation.

On this clone itself: The antigen this receptor binds is unknown. No much larger clone exists at a distance of one base, and base qualities are not known.

CDR1 and CDR2 are drawn from the germline V gene (reference sequence): WNHNN, SYGVQD. Trimming accounts for 5 bases at V and 8 bases at J, while the number of junction bases matched to no gene is 6. The CDR3 runs 14 amino acids, cysteine and phenylalanine included. Solely the CDR3 DNA is kept, with 42 bases framed from the first base. The immunoSEQ Assay, a bias-controlled multiplex PCR, was used to amplify TCRbeta CDR3 regions from genomic DNA. Per the original workflow: Within the assay, amplification of reference gene primers was used to estimate how many nucleated cells each sample contained. To quantify the absolute abundance of each unique TCRbeta CDR3 rearrangement, sequence reads were collapsed and filtered. For each sample, productive Simpson clonality was calculated as the square root of Simpson's diversity index across productive rearrangements. TCRdb took over this immuneACCESS table, retaining in-frame rearrangements with V and J assigned. Such tables are incomplete; in checked studies, under half of the missing clones stem from an unresolved V gene, and the remainder is unexplained. V and J calls and clone size are as listed in that table; D and trimming were resolved from the DNA. For this sample the table gives about 60,000 clones, of which 75% to 90% were detected only once. The ten largest clonotypes hold 16% of the sample.

The specimen sequenced was peripheral blood. This sequence uses TRBV10-1 and TRBJ2-1, and TRBD2 aligns with 10 junction nucleotides. This TCR came from a human donor in a cohort sampled during active COVID-19. The CDR3 protein: CASSPGTSVYEQFF. DNA sequence: TGCGCCAGCAGTCCCGGGACTAGCGTGTATGAGCAGTTCTTC.